This T cell receptor beta chain is from a study of T cell responses to AZD1222 COVID-19 vaccine. Study summary: Analyses pooled second doses at about 4 or about 12 weeks.

With regard to this clone: What it binds is unknown.

The CDR3 runs to 15 residues. The V and J ends lost 3 bases and 1 base, in that order; junction bases with no gene match: 3. CDR1 and CDR2 (germline): SGDLS, YYNGEE. Study findings and constraints: Reports say nearly half of spike-specific TCRs go after unmutated variant regions. Increases in Spike-specific TCR breadth and depth were seen after two AZD1222 doses.

Only in-frame clones appear in the TCRdb table, and some are missing; sequencing was by immunoSEQ multiplex PCR. The table records about 150,000 clones, over 90% of them present only once. The clonotype comes from an adult in good health. The sample here was peripheral blood, taken on day 0 of AZD1222 vaccination. The chain joins TRBV9 to TRBJ2-1; 8 bases are a match to TRBD2. The CDR3 DNA follows: TGTGCCAGCAGCGCTACTAGCGGATCCTACAATGAGCAGTTCTTC. It codes for CASSATSGSYNEQFF. The full variable domain, with the rest looked up from reference TRBV9 and TRBJ2-1, is DSGVTQTPKHLITATGQRVTLRCSPRSGDLSVYWYQQSLDQGLQFLIQYYNGEERAKGNILERFSAQQFPDLHSELNLSSLELGDSALYFCASSATSGSYNEQFFGPGTRLTVL.